This TCR beta chain was found in a study of monozygotic twins with inflammatory bowel disease. Via template switching, UMIs carrying a 6-nucleotide sample barcode were introduced. TCRdb reprocessed the 5' RACE reads and reports one entry per CDR3 protein, with no DNA. Its listing shows over 150,000 distinct CDR3 sequences. The origin of this receptor is a human donor with ulcerative colitis or Crohn's disease, or a healthy co-twin of an affected twin (not recorded which). Sequenced input: blood.

The CDR3 spells CASSLPPDRAIQETQYF. V usage is TRBV7-2 and J usage is TRBJ2-5; TCRdb reports TRBD1, a call that lacks DNA to check it against. Germline CDR1 reads SGHTA; CDR2 reads FQGNSA. The CDR3 is 17 amino acids.